The 13 T cell receptor beta chains given below trace back to one sample, sequenced in a study of T-cell memory formation after mild COVID-19. TCRdb recomputed calls from the 5' RACE reads with MiXCR, one row per CDR3 protein. The sample yields fewer than 450,000 distinct CDR3 sequences, approximately 24% seen once. The specimen sequenced was PBMCs or a T cell subset sorted from them (not recorded which). Source of these receptors: an adult woman who had mild COVID-19 (a few samples of this study predate the infection). Cell type and time point are not known.

The chain joins TRBV12-3 or TRBV12-4 to TRBJ2-3, with TRBD2 matching over 13 bases. This CDR3 has 17 amino acids. V lost 5 bases, J lost 2 bases, and 7 bases stayed unmatched. The CDR3 sequence: CASSPGLAGALTDTQYF. In DNA form, the CDR3 reads TGTGCCAGCAGTCCAGGACTAGCGGGGGCCCTCACAGATACGCAGTATTTT.

This clonotype appeared a few times. The chain recombines TRBV12-3 or TRBV12-4 with TRBJ2-3; D might be TRBD1 (6 bases). V was trimmed by 3 bases and J by 4 bases, leaving 14 bases between them. This CDR3 has 15 residues. The CDR3 nucleotides are TGTGCCAGCAGTTTGTCAGGGGCCCTCGCAGATACGCAGTATTTT. As protein: CASSLSGALADTQYF.

The chain combines TRBV24-1 with TRBJ1-5; perhaps TRBD1 as D (5 bases). The CDR3 consists of 15 residues. The ends were cut back, 2 bases at V and 6 bases at J, with 13 bases in the middle. Germline assignment: CDR1 KGHDR and CDR2 SFDVKD. CDR3 bases: TGTGCCACCAGTGATTCCAGGGTTGGCGGTCAGCCCCAGCATTTT. This gives the protein CATSDSRVGGQPQHF.

This clonotype occurred a few times. This rearrangement joins TRBV19 to TRBJ2-6; D possibly corresponds to TRBD2 (6 bases). The V and J ends lost 7 bases and 0 bases respectively, with 13 bases between them. The CDR3 extends over 16 amino acids. Germline V lookup: CDR1 LNHDA, CDR2 SQIVND (reference sequence). The CDR3 spells CASKEGEFSGANVLTF. The CDR3 DNA reads TGTGCCAGTAAGGAGGGAGAGTTCTCTGGGGCCAACGTCCTGACTTTC.

V is TRBV2 and J is TRBJ2-3; no clear D gene. Trimming left V 4 bases short and J 5 bases short, with 4 bases between. Germline V CDR1 and CDR2: SNHLY, FYNNEI. The CDR3 runs to 11 residues. The CDR3 DNA reads TGTGCCAGCAGTGGTATAGATACGCAGTATTTT. Translated: CASSGIDTQYF.

This chain links TRBV19 with TRBJ2-3; TRBD2 matches 9 bases. Germline values: CDR1 LNHDA, CDR2 SQIVND (reference sequence). V dropped 0 bases and J dropped 3; count of bases not matched to a gene: 7. The CDR3 has 17 amino acids. CDR3 bases: TGTGCCAGTAGTATAGATCCCAGCGGGAGGTGGACAGATACGCAGTATTTT. This codes for CASSIDPSGRWTDTQYF.

This clonotype occurred a few times. This chain connects TRBV10-3 to TRBJ1-1; the D is unclear. The germline gives CDR1 ENHRY, CDR2 SYGVKD. The CDR3 loop spans 13 amino acids. Trimming took off 4 bases at V and 3 bases at J, with 9 bases between the two ends. The CDR3 region has the DNA TGTGCCATCAGTGGGGAAAGGGACACTGAAGCTTTCTTT. As protein: CAISGERDTEAFF.

The sample holds a few counts of this clonotype. The CDR3 DNA follows: TGTGCCAGCAGCTCGCAGAGGATTTCGAGGGAGACCCAGTACTTC. This codes for CASSSQRISRETQYF. The chain carries TRBV7-8 and TRBJ2-5; D unresolved. Germline assignment: CDR1 SGHVS and CDR2 FQNEAQ. This CDR3 has 15 residues. V shed 4 bases and J shed 5 bases, with 17 bases lying between them.

CDR3 DNA: TGTGCCAGCAGCGTGGTGGACAGTGAAAAACTGTTTTTT. Its protein is CASSVVDSEKLFF. The chain employs TRBV7-8 and TRBJ1-4; D may be TRBD1 (6 bases). The CDR3 totals 13 residues. Trimming cost V 5 bases and J 7 bases, with 11 bases left between them. Germline-derived CDR1 and CDR2 are SGHVS and FQNEAQ. Full variable domain (rest looked up from reference TRBV7-8 and TRBJ1-4): GAGVSQSPRYKVAKRGQDVALRCDPISGHVSLFWYQQALGQGPEFLTYFQNEAQLDKSGLPSDRFFAERPEGSVSTLKIQRTQQEDSAVYLCASSVVDSEKLFFGSGTQLSVL.

This clonotype was seen only a few times. This chain uses TRBV7-2 with TRBJ2-3; 8 bases agree with TRBD2. This CDR3 is built from 15 residues. Germline V gives CDR1 SGHTA, CDR2 FQGNSA. J was trimmed by 4 bases and V by 11 bases; bases with no gene match: 14. DNA for the CDR3: TGTGCCGGAACCGATTTGGCGGGGGGTCCAGATACGCAGTATTTT. Its translation: CAGTDLAGGPDTQYF.

This clonotype was seen more than once but under ten times. The chain links TRBV30 to TRBJ1-5, with D unclear. The V end lost 2 bases, the J end lost 2 bases, and 10 bases lay between the germline ends. Per germline, CDR1 GTSNPN and CDR2 SVGIG (reference sequence). The length of the CDR3 is 14 residues. The CDR3 region has the DNA TGTGCCTGGAGTCCCGACCGAGGCAATCAGCCCCAGCATTTT. This gives the protein CAWSPDRGNQPQHF.

CDR3 amino acids: CASSEDRRGLLYLRNTEAFF. In nucleotides, the CDR3 is TGTGCCAGCAGCGAAGATCGTCGAGGGCTTCTTTACCTTAGGAACACTGAAGCTTTCTTT. This sequence joins TRBV27 and TRBJ1-1; D is unresolved. V was trimmed by 6 bases and J by 1 base, leaving 30 bases between them. Germline CDR1 reads MNHEY; CDR2 reads SMNVEV (reference sequence). This CDR3 has 20 residues.

In this sample, this clonotype turned up many times. The V call is TRBV7-2, the J call TRBJ1-2; D call uncertain. The length of the CDR3 is 13 residues. CDR1 is SGHTA, CDR2 FQGNSA, per germline. V was shortened by 1 base and J by 4 bases, with 7 bases between the two germline ends. DNA for the CDR3: TGTGCCAGCAGCTTAGGGGTCAGCTATGGCTACACCTTC. Amino acid sequence: CASSLGVSYGYTF.